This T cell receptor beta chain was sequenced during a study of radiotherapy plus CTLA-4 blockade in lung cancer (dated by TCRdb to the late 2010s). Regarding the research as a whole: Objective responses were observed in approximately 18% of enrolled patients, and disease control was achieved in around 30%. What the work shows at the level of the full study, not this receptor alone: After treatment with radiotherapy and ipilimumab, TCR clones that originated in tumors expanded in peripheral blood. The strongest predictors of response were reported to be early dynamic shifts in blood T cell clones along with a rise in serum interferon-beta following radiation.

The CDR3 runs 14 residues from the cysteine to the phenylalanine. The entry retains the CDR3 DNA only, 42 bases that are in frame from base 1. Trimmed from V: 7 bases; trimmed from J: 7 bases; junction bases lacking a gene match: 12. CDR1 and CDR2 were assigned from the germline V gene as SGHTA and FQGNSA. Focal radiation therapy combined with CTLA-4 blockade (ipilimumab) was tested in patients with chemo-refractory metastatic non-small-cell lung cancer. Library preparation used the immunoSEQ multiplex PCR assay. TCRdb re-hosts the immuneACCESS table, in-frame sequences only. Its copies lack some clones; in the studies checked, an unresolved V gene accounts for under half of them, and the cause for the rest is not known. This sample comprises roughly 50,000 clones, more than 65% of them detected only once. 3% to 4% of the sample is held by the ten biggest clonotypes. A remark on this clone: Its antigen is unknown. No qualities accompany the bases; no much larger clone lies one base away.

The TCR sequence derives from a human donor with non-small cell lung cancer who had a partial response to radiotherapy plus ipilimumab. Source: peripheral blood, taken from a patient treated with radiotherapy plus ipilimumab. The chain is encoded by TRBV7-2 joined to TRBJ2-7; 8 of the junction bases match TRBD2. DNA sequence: TGTGCCAGCACCGCGGGGGGACCCCTAAGGGAGCAGTACTTC. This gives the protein CASTAGGPLREQYF. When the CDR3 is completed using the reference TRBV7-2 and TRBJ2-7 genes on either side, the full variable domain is GAGVSQSPSNKVTEKGKDVELRCDPISGHTALYWYRQSLGQGLEFLIYFQGNSAPDKSGLPSDRFSAERTGGSVSTLTIQRTQQEDSAVYLCASTAGGPLREQYFGPGTRLTVT.